This T cell receptor (beta chain) was observed in a study of early T cells in non-severe SARS-CoV-2 infection. MiXCR was run by TCRdb on the 5' RACE reads, yielding one entry per CDR3 protein. The sample contains 45,000 to 55,000 distinct CDR3 sequences, roughly 9.8% of which appear only once. This clonotype has only a few counts. This TCR derives from an adult who was a healthcare worker with PCR-confirmed SARS-CoV-2 infection or an uninfected control (not recorded which). The sample was whole blood.

As DNA, the CDR3 is TGTGCCAGCAGCGTAGGGCAGTTGCCCTACGAGCAGTACTTC. It translates to CASSVGQLPYEQYF. The gene calls are TRBV9 and TRBJ2-7; D is ambiguous. This CDR3 is 14 amino acids long. CDR1 and CDR2 from the germline V gene are SGDLS and YYNGEE. With 0 bases removed from V and 2 bases from J, the gap between germline ends came to 9 bases.